The T cell receptor (beta chain) described here comes from a study of cytomegalovirus exposure and HLA in healthy donors. Study-level findings and limits: Among TCR beta chains, those listed as cytomegalovirus-associated numbered approximately 150.

Points on this clone: The antigen is unknown.

PCR amplification relied on 60 Vbeta primers (plus 13 Jbeta primers). Here immunoSEQ multiplex PCR was the method, and the copy in TCRdb shows in-frame clones only, minus some. Among about 130,000 clones listed, about 70% were seen once. V lost 4 bases and J 0 bases, leaving 6 bases between the germline ends. The CDR3 is 13 residues long. CDR1 is SGHAT and CDR2 is FQDESV in the germline V gene (reference sequence). This sequence joins TRBV11-1 and TRBJ1-1; D unclear. Material for sequencing was PBMCs. The source is a man aged 40-49 years in good health and CMV-seronegative. The CDR3 region is CASSSQLNTEAFF. The CDR3 DNA sequence: TGTGCCAGCAGCTCGCAGTTGAACACTGAAGCTTTCTTT. The full variable domain, completed using reference TRBV11-1 and TRBJ1-1, is EAEVAQSPRYKITEKSQAVAFWCDPISGHATLYWYRQILGQGPELLVQFQDESVVDDSQLPKDRFSAERLKGVDSTLKIQPAELGDSAMYLCASSSQLNTEAFFGQGTRLTVV.